Below are 26 T cell receptor beta chains sequenced from a single sample in a study of CD8+ T cells in alopecia areata. It was cDNA, reverse transcribed from extracted RNA, that served as the sequencing template. Data came from immunoSEQ multiplex PCR; TCRdb stores just in-frame clones and leaves some out. Observed in the sample are approximately 300,000 clones, none of them singletons. Cell sorting was performed on pooled cutaneous lymph node cells with CD4, CD8alpha, NKG2D, NKG2ACE and other markers. Sequenced: CD4+ T cells sorted from a lymph node. Source of these receptors: a C3H/HeJ mouse with alopecia areata. Strain haplotype (MHC): H2-k.

This clone was picked up a small number of times. Gene names and germline match the mouse. The CDR3 end falls 4 residues outside the read, so it is completed with the germline J gene. The chain carries TRBV1 and TRBJ2-5; TRBD1 matches 9 bases. The CDR3 extends over 14 amino acids. CDR1 NSQYPW and CDR2 LRSPGD come from the germline V gene (reference sequence). The CDR3 bases that were read are TGCACCTGCAGTCGGGACAGGGTAGGAGAC. Protein: CTCSRDRVGD. The entire CDR3 protein reads CTCSRDRVGDTQYF.

Of note for this clone: Gene and germline names: mouse. The read terminates 4 residues ahead of where the CDR3 ends, so the germline J gene completes it. The chain employs TRBV19 and TRBJ2-1; 8 bases fit TRBD2. CDR1 is FNHDT and CDR2 is SITEND in the germline V gene (reference sequence). With V trimmed by 6 bases and J by 6 bases, 11 bases remained unmatched. The CDR3 runs 15 residues. The CDR3 here is CASIPLGGAIAEQFF. CDR3 bases read: TGTGCCAGCATCCCCTTGGGGGGGGCGATTGCT. The full variable domain, its missing parts supplied by reference TRBV19 and TRBJ2-1, is GGIITQTPKFLIGQEGQKLTLKCQQNFNHDTMYWYRQDSGKGLRLIYYSITENDLQKGDLSEGYDASREKKSSFSLTVTSAQKNEMAVFLCASIPLGGAIAEQFFGPGTRLTVL.

As concerns this clone: Mouse gene names and germline throughout. From the germline J gene comes the end of the CDR3, since the read stops 4 residues before it. The chain is built from TRBV13-1 and TRBJ2-4, with 8 bases aligning to TRBD2. Germline V gives CDR1 NSHNY, CDR2 SYGAGN. The CDR3 consists of 17 residues. J gave up 2 bases and V 0 bases, and 8 bases lay outside the gene matches. CDR3 DNA (partial): TGTGCCAGCAGTGATGCAGCGGGGGGGCGTAATCAAAAC. This translates into CASSDAAGGRNQN. The full CDR3 is CASSDAAGGRNQNTLYF.

Details on this clone: Genes here carry mouse names. The read ends 4 residues shy of where the CDR3 ends; the end is completed using the germline J gene. The V gene is TRBV31, the J gene TRBJ2-2; 8 nucleotides match TRBD1. J gave up 2 bases and V 3 bases, and 8 bases lay outside the gene matches. The CDR3 is 16 amino acids. Germline V gene lookup returns CDR1 GKSSPN and CDR2 SITVG. The CDR3 sequence is CAWRPLRGLNTGQLYF. The CDR3 DNA, read in part, is TGTGCCTGGAGACCCCTCAGGGGGCTGAACACCGGG.

This clone has a handful of counts. The genes and germline here are from mouse. The DNA ends 4 residues before the CDR3 does, and the rest of the CDR3 is filled in from the germline J gene. The chain employs TRBV29 and TRBJ2-1; TRBD2 matches at 11 bases. Germline CDR1 MSHET, CDR2 SYDVDS. CDR3 length equals 17 residues. V lost 6 bases, J lost 1 base, and 8 bases stayed unmatched. The sequenced CDR3 bases are TGTGCTAGCAGACAGGGGGGACTGGGGGCCAACTATGCT. It encodes CASRQGGLGANYA. The whole CDR3 sequence is CASRQGGLGANYAEQFF.

With regard to this clone: All gene names here are mouse names. Sequencing ends 4 residues short of the CDR3 end; the germline J gene provides the rest. Other DNA sequences of this sample code for an identical CDR3. This rearrangement joins TRBV5 to TRBJ2-7, with 11 bases aligning to TRBD2. This CDR3 has 15 amino acids. Germline CDR1 and CDR2: LGHNA and YNLKQL (reference sequence). CDR3 DNA (partial): TGTGCCAGCAGCCAAGCCGGGACTGGGGGATAT. Translated, it gives CASSQAGTGGY. The entire CDR3 protein is CASSQAGTGGYEQYF.

Comments on this clone: Germline and genes here are mouse. Read coverage stops 4 residues before the CDR3 terminus; the germline J gene supplies the remainder. The same CDR3 is also encoded by other DNA sequences in this sample. V gene TRBV13-1 combines with J gene TRBJ2-1; 7 bases align to TRBD2. V shed 2 bases and J 3 bases; nucleotides not matched to a gene: 2. From germline, CDR1 is NSHNY and CDR2 SYGAGN. This CDR3 is 14 amino acids long. The CDR3 protein is CASSERGGYAEQFF. CDR3 DNA (partial): TGTGCCAGCAGTGAGCGGGGGGGCTATGCT.

This clone has more than one count but fewer than ten. All gene names here are mouse names. Read sequence stops 4 residues before the CDR3 end, and the germline J gene provides the missing end. The sample holds other DNA sequences that translate to the same CDR3. This chain joins TRBV1 and TRBJ2-7; D might be TRBD1 (6 bases). The V and J ends lost 3 bases and 1 base respectively, with 7 bases between them. This CDR3 is 13 amino acids long. Germline V lookup: CDR1 NSQYPW, CDR2 LRSPGD (reference sequence). The CDR3 sequence is CTCSAGQSYEQYF. The CDR3 bases that were read are TGCACCTGCAGTGCCGGACAGTCCTAT. The entire variable domain, with the rest obtained from reference TRBV1 and TRBJ2-7, is as follows: VTLLEQNPRWRLVPRGQAVNLRCILKNSQYPWMSWYQQDLQKQLQWLFTLRSPGDKEVKSLPGADYLATRVTDTELRLQVANMSQGRTLYCTCSAGQSYEQYFGPGTRLTVL.

This clone has just a few counts. Mouse germline and gene names are used. The observed sequence ends 4 residues before the CDR3 terminus, with the missing tail filled in from the germline J gene. The chain has TRBV19 and TRBJ2-3; 10 bases are a match to TRBD2. Germline CDR1 reads FNHDT; CDR2 reads SITEND (reference sequence). The CDR3 is 15 residues long. Trimming removed 6 bases from V and 0 bases from J; junction bases left unmatched: 4. The CDR3 reads CASKTGGRSAETLYF. The CDR3 DNA, read in part, is TGTGCCAGCAAGACTGGGGGGCGTAGTGCAGAA.

This clone has just a few counts. The genes are named according to mouse. The missing CDR3 end, 3 residues past where the read stops, is filled in from the germline J gene. The rearrangement joins TRBV1 to TRBJ1-6; 7 bases map to TRBD1. TRBJ1-6 is known as an ORF, though its function is uncertain. Germline values: CDR1 NSQYPW, CDR2 LRSPGD (reference sequence). After removal of 4 bases from V and 5 bases from J, the junction contained 5 bases not matched to a gene. This CDR3 contains 15 residues. The chain's CDR3 is CTCSGQGAHNSPLYF. CDR3 DNA, as far as it was read: TGCACCTGCAGTGGACAGGGAGCCCATAATTCGCCC.

This clone was seen only a few times. The germline and genes are mouse ones. Sequencing ends 4 residues short of the CDR3 end; the germline J gene provides the rest. V and J are TRBV13-3 and TRBJ2-3; the D is unclear. V shed 1 base and J shed 0 bases, with 6 bases lying between them. This CDR3 comprises 14 residues. Germline V gene lookup returns CDR1 NNHDY and CDR2 SYVADS. CDR3 DNA (partial): TGTGCCAGCAGTGATCCAGCTAGTGCAGAA. Amino acids: CASSDPASAE. The whole CDR3 sequence reads CASSDPASAETLYF.

With respect to this clone: Each gene name is a mouse one. The read ends 4 residues shy of where the CDR3 ends; the end is completed using the germline J gene. The chain couples TRBV13-2 to TRBJ2-5; 10 nucleotides agree with TRBD2. The CDR3 contains 18 residues. J gave up 0 bases and V 1 base, and 8 bases lay outside the gene matches. Germline CDR1 and CDR2: NNHNN and SYGAGS (reference sequence). The CDR3 here is CASGDNGLGVLNQDTQYF. The CDR3 DNA, read in part, is TGTGCCAGCGGTGATAATGGACTGGGGGTCCTTAACCAAGAC.

This clone was seen more than once but under ten times. Germline and genes here are mouse. The CDR3 goes on 4 residues after the read ends, and that part is filled in from the germline J gene. This chain uses TRBV5 with TRBJ2-1; TRBD2 matches at 7 bases. Germline V CDR1 and CDR2: LGHNA, YNLKQL (reference sequence). The length of the CDR3 is 15 residues. The trim removed 4 bases at V and 2 bases at J, leaving 5 bases unmatched. The part of the CDR3 DNA that was read is TGTGCCAGCAGCCCCGGGGGGGGATACTATGCT. Its protein is CASSPGGGYYA. The whole CDR3 sequence reads CASSPGGGYYAEQFF.

Notes on this clone: The germline and genes are mouse ones. The CDR3 end is not reached by the read, which stops 4 residues before it; the germline J gene fills it in. Distinct nucleotide sequences in the sample also encode this CDR3. V usage is TRBV31 and J usage is TRBJ2-7; 7 bases are shared with TRBD2. The CDR3 is 13 residues long. Losses at the gene ends were 0 bases for V and 2 bases for J; bases not matched to a gene: 1. Germline V gene sequence: CDR1 GKSSPN, CDR2 SITVG. The DNA read from the CDR3 is TGTGCCTGGAGTCTGGGGGGGGCCTAT. Protein sequence: CAWSLGGAY. The complete CDR3 protein is CAWSLGGAYEQYF.

For this clone: Gene names follow the mouse nomenclature. The read ends 4 residues before the CDR3 terminus; that terminus is restored from the germline J gene. The rearrangement links TRBV19 to TRBJ2-7, with 9 nucleotides matching TRBD2. The germline gives CDR1 FNHDT, CDR2 SITEND (reference sequence). The CDR3 is 16 amino acids. Partial CDR3 DNA: TGTGCCAGCAGTATAGCCCTCGGGACTGGGACATAT. Translation gives CASSIALGTGTY. The entire CDR3 protein reads CASSIALGTGTYEQYF.

In the case of this clone: Gene names are mouse gene names. The read is 4 residues too short to cover the CDR3 end, so that end is filled in from the germline J gene. The J gene is TRBJ2-7, the V gene TRBV1; 8 nucleotides match TRBD2. The CDR3 totals 13 residues. Germline V lookup: CDR1 NSQYPW, CDR2 LRSPGD (reference sequence). CDR3 bases read: TGCACCTGCAGTGCAGAACTGGGGGAT. It yields the protein CTCSAELGD. The whole CDR3 protein is CTCSAELGDEQYF. The variable domain in full, completed from reference TRBV1 and TRBJ2-7, reads VTLLEQNPRWRLVPRGQAVNLRCILKNSQYPWMSWYQQDLQKQLQWLFTLRSPGDKEVKSLPGADYLATRVTDTELRLQVANMSQGRTLYCTCSAELGDEQYFGPGTRLTVL.

A note on this clone: Mouse gene names apply. The read falls 4 residues short of the CDR3 end, and the missing part is taken from the germline J gene. At the DNA level, this CDR3 is encoded by other sequences in the same sample as well. The chain employs TRBV19 and TRBJ2-7; 7 positions match TRBD1. CDR3 size: 13 residues. Germline lookup yields CDR1 FNHDT and CDR2 SITEND (reference sequence). V was clipped by 4 bases and J by 3 bases; unmatched bases: 4. The CDR3 DNA, read in part, is TGTGCCAGCAGTCCACGGGACAGCTAT. Translated: CASSPRDSY. From start to end, the CDR3 is CASSPRDSYEQYF.

The table lists this clone with a few counts. Germline and genes here are mouse. The CDR3 is cut off 4 residues early in the read; its end comes from the germline J gene. V gene TRBV13-1 combines with J gene TRBJ2-7; 10 bases match TRBD2. V shed 7 bases, J shed 1 base, and the junction held 5 bases outside the gene matches. This CDR3 contains 14 residues. From germline, CDR1 is NSHNY and CDR2 SYGAGN. The CDR3 here is CASLGLGASYEQYF. CDR3 DNA (partial): TGTGCCAGCCTTGGACTGGGGGCGTCCTAT.

This clone has more than one count but fewer than ten. Gene names follow the mouse nomenclature. The read finishes 4 residues shy of the CDR3 end, and the germline J gene is used to complete it. V usage is TRBV13-3 and J usage is TRBJ2-2; possible D gene TRBD1, 6 bases. V lost 3 bases, J lost 2 bases, and 11 bases lay in between. The germline V gene has CDR1 NNHDY and CDR2 SYVADS. The CDR3 is 15 amino acids. The CDR3 DNA, read in part, is TGTGCCAGCAGTGGAACGGGACACAACACCGGG. This gives the protein CASSGTGHNTG. The entire CDR3 protein is CASSGTGHNTGQLYF.

The table lists this clone with a few counts. Genes here carry mouse names. Read data end 4 residues before the CDR3 end; the end is taken from the germline J gene. The chain has TRBV5 and TRBJ2-1, with TRBD1 identical over 9 bases. Germline V lookup: CDR1 LGHNA, CDR2 YNLKQL (reference sequence). This CDR3 has 13 amino acids. CDR3 bases read: TGTGCCAGCAGTCGACAGGGGGAGACT. Its translation: CASSRQGET. The full CDR3 is CASSRQGETEQFF.

This clone was picked up a small number of times. Gene names are mouse gene names. The read gets to within 4 residues of the CDR3 end, and the germline J gene fills in the rest. The rearrangement links TRBV13-2 to TRBJ1-2; 7 bases line up with TRBD1. The CDR3 extends over 15 amino acids. V trimming: 3 bases; J trimming: 3 bases; junction bases outside the gene matches: 8. The V gene's germline CDR1 is NNHNN and CDR2 SYGAGS (reference sequence). The DNA read from the CDR3 is TGTGCCAGCGGTGTCGCAGGGGGTGGGGACTCC. Translation gives CASGVAGGGDS. Given in full, the CDR3 is CASGVAGGGDSDYTF.

This clone was counted only a few times. The listed genes are named as in mouse. Coverage ceases 4 residues before the CDR3 finishes, and the germline J gene fills in the end. The V and J genes are TRBV31 and TRBJ1-1, with D perhaps TRBD1 (5 bases). The CDR3 loop spans 14 amino acids. Germline V gene data show CDR1 as GKSSPN and CDR2 as SITVG. The V and J ends lost 1 base and 0 bases respectively, with 9 bases between them. The part of the CDR3 DNA that was read is TGTGCCTGGAGTCAGGGGATCCCAAACACA. The encoded protein is CAWSQGIPNT. The entire CDR3 sequence reads CAWSQGIPNTEVFF.

This clone has more than one count but fewer than ten. Germline and genes here are mouse. The DNA ends 4 residues before the CDR3 does, and the rest of the CDR3 is filled in from the germline J gene. The rearrangement uses TRBV13-3 and TRBJ2-7; TRBD2 matches at 9 bases. This CDR3 has 14 residues. From germline, CDR1 is NNHDY and CDR2 SYVADS. Germline trimming cut 5 bases from V and 0 bases from J; bases unmatched to any gene: 3. This CDR3 is CASREDWGSYEQYF. CDR3 bases read: TGTGCCAGCAGGGAGGACTGGGGCTCCTAT.

This clone was counted only a few times. The gene names here belong to mouse. The missing CDR3 end, 4 residues past where the read stops, is filled in from the germline J gene. This specimen includes other DNA sequences encoding the same CDR3. The rearrangement joins TRBV1 to TRBJ2-1; 11 nucleotides line up with TRBD2. Germline CDR1 reads NSQYPW; CDR2 reads LRSPGD (reference sequence). With 3 bases clipped from V and 3 bases from J, the junction kept 1 base outside the gene matches. The CDR3 extends over 15 amino acids. The CDR3 region is CTCSATGGGYAEQFF. The DNA read from the CDR3 is TGCACCTGCAGTGCGACTGGGGGGGGCTATGCT. The full variable domain, rest sourced from reference TRBV1 and TRBJ2-1, is VTLLEQNPRWRLVPRGQAVNLRCILKNSQYPWMSWYQQDLQKQLQWLFTLRSPGDKEVKSLPGADYLATRVTDTELRLQVANMSQGRTLYCTCSATGGGYAEQFFGPGTRLTVL.

This clone was found a few times. The germline and genes are mouse ones. Read coverage stops 4 residues before the CDR3 terminus; the germline J gene supplies the remainder. V and J are TRBV31 and TRBJ2-7; 8 nucleotides line up with TRBD2. This CDR3 is 14 amino acids long. CDR1 is GKSSPN and CDR2 is SITVG in the germline V gene. V lost 3 bases to trimming and J lost 2 bases; unmatched junction nucleotides: 6. The part of the CDR3 DNA that was read is TGTGCCTGGAGGATAACTGGGGGTCCCTAT. As protein: CAWRITGGPY. The full CDR3 reads CAWRITGGPYEQYF.

Points on this clone: Gene names and germline refer to mouse. The DNA ends 4 residues before the CDR3 does, and the rest of the CDR3 is filled in from the germline J gene. This chain joins TRBV31 and TRBJ2-1; possible D gene TRBD1, 6 bases. Germline V gene data show CDR1 as GKSSPN and CDR2 as SITVG. Trimming stripped 1 base from V and 6 bases from J, with 10 bases between. This CDR3 spans 13 amino acids. CDR3 bases read: TGTGCCTGGAGTCAACAGGGTCGTGCT. It codes for CAWSQQGRA. The CDR3 reads in full as CAWSQQGRAEQFF.